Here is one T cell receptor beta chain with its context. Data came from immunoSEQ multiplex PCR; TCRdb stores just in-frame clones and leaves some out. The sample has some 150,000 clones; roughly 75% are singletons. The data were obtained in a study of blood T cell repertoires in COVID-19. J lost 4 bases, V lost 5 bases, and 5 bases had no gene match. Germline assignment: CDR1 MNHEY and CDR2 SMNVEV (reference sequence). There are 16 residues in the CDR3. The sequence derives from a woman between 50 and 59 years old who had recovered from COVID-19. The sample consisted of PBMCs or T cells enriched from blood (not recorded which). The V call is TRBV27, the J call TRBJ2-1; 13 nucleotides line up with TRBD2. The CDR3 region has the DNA TGTGCCAGCAGTGGACTAGCGGGAGCCAGTTACAATGAGCAGTTCTTC. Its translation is CASSGLAGASYNEQFF.